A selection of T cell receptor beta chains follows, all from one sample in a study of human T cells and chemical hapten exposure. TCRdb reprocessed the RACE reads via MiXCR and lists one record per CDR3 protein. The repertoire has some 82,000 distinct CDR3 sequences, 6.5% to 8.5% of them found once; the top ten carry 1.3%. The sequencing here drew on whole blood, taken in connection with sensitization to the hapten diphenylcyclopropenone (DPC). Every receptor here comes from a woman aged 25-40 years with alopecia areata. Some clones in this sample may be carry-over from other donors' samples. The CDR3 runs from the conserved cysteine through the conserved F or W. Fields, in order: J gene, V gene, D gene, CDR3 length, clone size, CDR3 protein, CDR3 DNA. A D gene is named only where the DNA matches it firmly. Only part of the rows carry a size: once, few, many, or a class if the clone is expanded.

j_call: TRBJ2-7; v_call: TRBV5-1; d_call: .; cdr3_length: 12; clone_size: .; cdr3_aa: CASTDSPYEQYF; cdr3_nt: TGCGCCAGCACCGATTCTCCCTACGAGCAGTACTTC
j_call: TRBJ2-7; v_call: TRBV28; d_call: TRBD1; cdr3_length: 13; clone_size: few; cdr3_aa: CASTLLGTAEQYF; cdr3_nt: TGTGCCAGCACCCTCCTAGGGACAGCCGAGCAGTACTTC
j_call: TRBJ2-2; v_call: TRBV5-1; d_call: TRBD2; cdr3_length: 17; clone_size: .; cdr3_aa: CASTSRGGALNTGELFF; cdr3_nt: TGCGCCAGCACCTCCCGGGGGGGCGCACTGAACACCGGGGAGCTGTTTTTT
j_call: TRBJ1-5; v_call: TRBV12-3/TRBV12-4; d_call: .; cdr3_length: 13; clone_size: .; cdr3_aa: CASSRRGSLSQNF; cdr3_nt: TGTGCCAGCAGCAGACGGGGGAGTTTGTCCCAGAATTTT
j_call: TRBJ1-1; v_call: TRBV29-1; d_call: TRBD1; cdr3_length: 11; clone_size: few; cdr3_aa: CSVVTGGEAFF; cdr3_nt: TGCAGCGTGGTTACAGGGGGAGAAGCTTTCTTT
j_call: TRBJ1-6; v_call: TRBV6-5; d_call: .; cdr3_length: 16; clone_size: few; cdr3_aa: CASGKGHTRGNSPLHF; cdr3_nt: TGTGCCAGCGGGAAAGGACACACCCGGGGTAATTCACCCCTCCACTTT
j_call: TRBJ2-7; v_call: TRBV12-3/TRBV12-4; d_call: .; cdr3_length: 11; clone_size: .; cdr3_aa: CASSLLAEQYF; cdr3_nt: TGTGCCAGCAGTTTACTGGCTGAGCAGTACTTC
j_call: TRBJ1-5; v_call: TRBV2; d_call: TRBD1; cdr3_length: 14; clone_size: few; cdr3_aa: CASGPQGASQPQHF; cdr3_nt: TGTGCCAGTGGACCCCAGGGGGCGTCTCAGCCCCAGCATTTT
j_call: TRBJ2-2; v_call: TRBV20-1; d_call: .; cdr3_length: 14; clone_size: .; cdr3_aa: CSARLGRSFGELFF; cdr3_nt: TGCAGTGCTAGACTGGGACGTTCCTTCGGGGAGCTGTTTTTT
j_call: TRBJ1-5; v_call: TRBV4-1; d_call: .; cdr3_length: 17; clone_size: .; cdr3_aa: CASSLRDIASSNQPQHF; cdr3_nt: TGCGCCAGCAGCTTACGGGACATCGCTAGCAGCAATCAGCCCCAGCATTTT
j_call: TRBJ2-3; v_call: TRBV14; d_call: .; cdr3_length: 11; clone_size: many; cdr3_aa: CASSQTKTQYF; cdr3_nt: TGTGCCAGCAGCCAAACGAAGACGCAGTATTTT
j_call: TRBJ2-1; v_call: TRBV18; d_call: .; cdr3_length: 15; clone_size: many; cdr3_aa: CASSPLISSYNEQFF; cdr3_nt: TGTGCCAGCTCACCCTTAATTAGCTCCTACAATGAGCAGTTCTTC
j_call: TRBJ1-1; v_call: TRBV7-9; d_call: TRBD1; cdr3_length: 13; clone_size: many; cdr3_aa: CAVSGTGNTEAFF; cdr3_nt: TGTGCCGTCAGTGGGACAGGGAACACTGAAGCTTTCTTT
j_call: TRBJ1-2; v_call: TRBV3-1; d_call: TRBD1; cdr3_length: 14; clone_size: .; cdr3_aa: CASTLQGNINGYTF; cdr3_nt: TGTGCCAGCACCCTACAGGGGAATATTAATGGCTACACCTTC
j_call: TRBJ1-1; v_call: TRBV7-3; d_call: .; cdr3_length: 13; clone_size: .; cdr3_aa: CASSLRDKTEAFF; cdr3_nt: TGTGCCAGCAGCTTACGGGATAAGACTGAAGCTTTCTTT
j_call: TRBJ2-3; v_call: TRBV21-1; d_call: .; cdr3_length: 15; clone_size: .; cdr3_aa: CASSKLATLSSLQYF; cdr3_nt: TGTGCCAGCAGCAAATTGGCCACCTTGTCCTCCTTACAGTATTTT
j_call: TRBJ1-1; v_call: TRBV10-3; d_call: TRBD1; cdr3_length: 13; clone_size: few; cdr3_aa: CAISGTGYTEAFF; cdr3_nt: TGTGCCATCAGTGGGACAGGGTACACTGAAGCTTTCTTT
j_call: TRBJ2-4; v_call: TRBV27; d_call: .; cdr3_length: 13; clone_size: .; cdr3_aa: CASSLLNGNIQYF; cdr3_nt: TGTGCCAGCAGTTTATTAAATGGAAACATTCAGTACTTC
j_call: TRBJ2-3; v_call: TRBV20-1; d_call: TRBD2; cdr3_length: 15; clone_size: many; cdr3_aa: CSATLAGGSTDTQYF; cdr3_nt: TGCAGTGCTACATTAGCGGGGGGGAGCACAGATACGCAGTATTTT
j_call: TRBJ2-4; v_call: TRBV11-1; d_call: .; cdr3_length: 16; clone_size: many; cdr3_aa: CASSLGDKTAWDIQYF; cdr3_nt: TGTGCCAGCAGCTTAGGGGACAAAACAGCCTGGGACATTCAGTACTTC
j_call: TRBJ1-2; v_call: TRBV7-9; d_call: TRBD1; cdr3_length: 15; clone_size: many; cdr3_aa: CASSPGQGEYYGYTF; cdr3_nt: TGTGCCAGCAGCCCAGGACAGGGAGAGTACTATGGCTACACCTTC
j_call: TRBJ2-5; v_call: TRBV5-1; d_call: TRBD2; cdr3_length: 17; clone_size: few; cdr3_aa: CASSLLVSGGAQETQYF; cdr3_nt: TGCGCCAGCAGCTTGTTGGTCAGCGGGGGGGCGCAAGAGACCCAGTACTTC
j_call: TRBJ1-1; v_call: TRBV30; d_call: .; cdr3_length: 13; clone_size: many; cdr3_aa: CAWSVYGTTEAFF; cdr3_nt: TGTGCCTGGAGTGTATACGGGACCACTGAAGCTTTCTTT
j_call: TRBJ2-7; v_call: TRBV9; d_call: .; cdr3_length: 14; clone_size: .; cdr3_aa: CASSVAAKLGEQYF; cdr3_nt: TGTGCCAGCAGCGTAGCCGCTAAATTGGGCGAGCAGTACTTC
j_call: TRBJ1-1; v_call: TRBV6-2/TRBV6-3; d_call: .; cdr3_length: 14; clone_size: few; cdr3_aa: CASSYGSRRTEAFF; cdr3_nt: TGTGCCAGCAGTTACGGATCCCGGAGGACTGAAGCTTTCTTT
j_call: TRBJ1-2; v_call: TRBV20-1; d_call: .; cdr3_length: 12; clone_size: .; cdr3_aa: CSARGQGYGYTF; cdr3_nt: TGCAGTGCTAGAGGGCAGGGCTATGGCTACACCTTC
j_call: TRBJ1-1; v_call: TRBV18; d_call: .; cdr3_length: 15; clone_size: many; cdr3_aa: CASSPNSPSNTEAFF; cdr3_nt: TGTGCCAGCTCACCCAACTCGCCCTCGAACACTGAAGCTTTCTTT
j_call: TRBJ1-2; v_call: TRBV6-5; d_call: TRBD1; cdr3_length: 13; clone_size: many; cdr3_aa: CASNTGQGSGYTF; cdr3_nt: TGTGCCAGCAATACAGGACAGGGAAGTGGCTACACCTTC
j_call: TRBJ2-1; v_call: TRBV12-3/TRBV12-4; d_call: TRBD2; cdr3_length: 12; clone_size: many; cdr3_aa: CASKHGGAEQFF; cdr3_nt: TGTGCCAGCAAACACGGGGGGGCTGAGCAGTTCTTC
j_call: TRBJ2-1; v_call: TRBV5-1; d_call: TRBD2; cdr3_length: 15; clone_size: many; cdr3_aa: CASSSLAGSYNEQFF; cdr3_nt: TGCGCCAGCAGCTCTCTAGCGGGCTCCTACAATGAGCAGTTCTTC
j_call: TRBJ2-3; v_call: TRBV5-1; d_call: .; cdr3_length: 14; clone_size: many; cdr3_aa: CASSPDGITDTQYF; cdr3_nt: TGCGCCAGCAGCCCCGACGGGATCACAGATACGCAGTATTTT
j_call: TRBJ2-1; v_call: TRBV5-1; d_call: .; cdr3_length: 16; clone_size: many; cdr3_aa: CASSSLGSNSYNEQFF; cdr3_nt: TGCGCCAGCAGCTCCTTGGGTAGTAACTCCTACAATGAGCAGTTCTTC
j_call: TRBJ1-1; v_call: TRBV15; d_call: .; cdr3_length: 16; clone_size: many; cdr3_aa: CATSTPGEGGNTEAFF; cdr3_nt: TGTGCCACCAGCACCCCTGGCGAGGGAGGCAACACTGAAGCTTTCTTT
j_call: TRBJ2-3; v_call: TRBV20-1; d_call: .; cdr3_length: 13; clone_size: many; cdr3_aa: CSARAQNRDTQYF; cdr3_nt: TGCAGTGCTAGGGCTCAAAACAGAGATACGCAGTATTTT
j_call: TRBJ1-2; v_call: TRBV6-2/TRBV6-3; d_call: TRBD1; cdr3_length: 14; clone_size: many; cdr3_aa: CASSYDGTGGGYTF; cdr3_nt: TGTGCCAGCAGTTACGACGGGACAGGGGGCGGCTACACCTTC
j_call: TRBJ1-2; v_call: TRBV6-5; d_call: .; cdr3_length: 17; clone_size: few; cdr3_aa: CASSRISGAASPYGYTF; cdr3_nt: TGTGCCAGCAGTCGCATTTCCGGGGCCGCATCCCCCTATGGCTACACCTTC
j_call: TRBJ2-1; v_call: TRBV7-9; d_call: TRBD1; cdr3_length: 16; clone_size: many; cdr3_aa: CASSLFLIDRVREQFF; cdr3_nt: TGTGCCAGCAGCTTATTTCTCATCGACAGGGTCCGTGAGCAGTTCTTC
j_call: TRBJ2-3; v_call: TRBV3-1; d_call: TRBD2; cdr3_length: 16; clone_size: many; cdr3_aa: CASSQDMRGGTDTQYF; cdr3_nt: TGTGCCAGCAGCCAAGATATGCGGGGGGGCACAGATACGCAGTATTTT
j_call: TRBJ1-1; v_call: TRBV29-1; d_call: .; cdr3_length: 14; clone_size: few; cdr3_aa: CSASTQGSNTEAFF; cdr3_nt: TGCAGCGCCTCTACCCAGGGCTCGAACACTGAAGCTTTCTTT
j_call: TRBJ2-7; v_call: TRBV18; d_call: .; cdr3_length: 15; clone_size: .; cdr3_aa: CASSPPGQVRYEQYF; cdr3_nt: TGTGCCAGCTCACCACCGGGGCAGGTGCGGTACGAGCAGTACTTC
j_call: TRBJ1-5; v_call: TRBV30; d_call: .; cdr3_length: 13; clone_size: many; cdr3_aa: CAWTGALNQPQHF; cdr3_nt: TGTGCCTGGACAGGCGCCCTCAATCAGCCCCAGCATTTT
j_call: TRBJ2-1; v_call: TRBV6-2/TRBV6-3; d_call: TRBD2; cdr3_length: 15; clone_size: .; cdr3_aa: CASSPGLAGRDEQFF; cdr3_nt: TGTGCCAGCAGTCCGGGACTAGCGGGGAGGGATGAGCAGTTCTTC
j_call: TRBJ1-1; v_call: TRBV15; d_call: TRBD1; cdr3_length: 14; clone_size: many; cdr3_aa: CATSEDSWTGEAFF; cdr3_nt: TGTGCCACCAGCGAAGACTCGTGGACAGGAGAAGCTTTCTTT
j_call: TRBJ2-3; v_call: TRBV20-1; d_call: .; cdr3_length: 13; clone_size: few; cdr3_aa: CSARGTTTDTQYF; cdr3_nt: TGCAGTGCTCGAGGGACAACCACAGATACGCAGTATTTT
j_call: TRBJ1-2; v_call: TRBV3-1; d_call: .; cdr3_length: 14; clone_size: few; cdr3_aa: CASSHDKSLYGYTF; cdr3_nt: TGTGCCAGCAGTCACGACAAATCCCTCTATGGCTACACCTTC
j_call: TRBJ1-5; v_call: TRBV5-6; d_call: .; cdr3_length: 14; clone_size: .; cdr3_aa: CASSLGQTNQPQHF; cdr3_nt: TGTGCCAGCAGCTTGGGGCAGACCAATCAGCCCCAGCATTTT
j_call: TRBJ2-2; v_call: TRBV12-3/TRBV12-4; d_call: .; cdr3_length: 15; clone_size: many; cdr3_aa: CASSQGLSNTGELFF; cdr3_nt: TGTGCCAGCAGTCAGGGACTTTCGAACACCGGGGAGCTGTTTTTT
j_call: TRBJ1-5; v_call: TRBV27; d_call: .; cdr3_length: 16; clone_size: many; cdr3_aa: CASSFIFAGRRQPQHF; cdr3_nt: TGTGCCAGCAGTTTTATTTTTGCGGGGCGCAGGCAGCCCCAGCATTTT
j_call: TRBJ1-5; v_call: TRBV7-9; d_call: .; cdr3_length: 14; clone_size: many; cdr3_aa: CASSLRGSPGPQHF; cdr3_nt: TGTGCCAGCAGCTTAAGAGGGTCCCCCGGGCCCCAGCATTTT
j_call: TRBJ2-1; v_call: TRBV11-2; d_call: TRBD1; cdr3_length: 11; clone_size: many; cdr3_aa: CASSTGQTQFF; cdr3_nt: TGTGCCAGCAGCACGGGACAGACCCAGTTCTTC
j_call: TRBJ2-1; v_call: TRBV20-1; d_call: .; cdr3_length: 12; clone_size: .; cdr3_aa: CSARDLSGAQFF; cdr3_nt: TGCAGTGCTAGAGATCTGTCTGGCGCGCAGTTCTTC
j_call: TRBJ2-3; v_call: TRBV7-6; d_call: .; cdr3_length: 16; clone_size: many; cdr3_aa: CASSFGHMIATDTQYF; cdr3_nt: TGTGCCAGCAGCTTCGGACACATGATCGCCACAGATACGCAGTATTTT
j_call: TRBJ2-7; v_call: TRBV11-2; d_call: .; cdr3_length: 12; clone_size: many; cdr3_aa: CASSPSVGEQYF; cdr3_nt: TGTGCCAGCAGCCCTTCTGTCGGGGAGCAGTACTTC
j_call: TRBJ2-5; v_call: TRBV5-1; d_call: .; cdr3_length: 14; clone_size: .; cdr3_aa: CASSLFTDQETQYF; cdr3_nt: TGCGCCAGCAGCTTGTTCACGGACCAAGAGACCCAGTACTTC